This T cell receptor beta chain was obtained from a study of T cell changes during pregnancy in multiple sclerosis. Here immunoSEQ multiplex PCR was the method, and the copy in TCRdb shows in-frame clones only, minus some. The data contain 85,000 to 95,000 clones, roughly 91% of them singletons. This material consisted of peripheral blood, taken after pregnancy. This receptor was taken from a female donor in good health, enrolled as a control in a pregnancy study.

The CDR3 sequence is CASSQDIGPSYNSPLHF. The CDR3 bases are TGCGCCAGCAGCCAAGATATTGGGCCTTCCTATAATTCACCCCTCCACTTT. V is TRBV4-3 and J is TRBJ1-6; no reliable D call. The germline gives CDR1 LGHNA, CDR2 YSLEER. Deletions cut 0 bases from V and 1 base from J, with 10 bases between. The CDR3 has 17 residues.